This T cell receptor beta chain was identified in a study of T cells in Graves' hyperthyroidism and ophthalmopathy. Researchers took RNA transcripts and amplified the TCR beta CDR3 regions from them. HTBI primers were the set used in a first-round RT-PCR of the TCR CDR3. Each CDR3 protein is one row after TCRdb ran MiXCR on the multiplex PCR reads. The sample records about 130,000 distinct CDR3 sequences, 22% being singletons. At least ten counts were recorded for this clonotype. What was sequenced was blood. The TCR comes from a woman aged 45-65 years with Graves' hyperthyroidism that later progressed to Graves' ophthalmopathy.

The CDR3 is CASSHGTGSAKETQYF. CDR3 nucleotide sequence: TGTGCCAGCAGCCACGGGACAGGGTCCGCCAAAGAGACCCAGTACTTC. The chain joins TRBV11-2 to TRBJ2-5, with 9 bases aligning to TRBD1. The CDR3 consists of 16 residues. CDR1 is SGHAT, CDR2 FQNNGV, per germline. With V trimmed by 5 bases and J by 3 bases, 10 bases remained unmatched.